These 10 T cell receptor beta chains were all obtained from the same sample, sequenced in a study of T-cell memory formation after mild COVID-19. In TCRdb, the 5' RACE reads were re-called with MiXCR into one record per CDR3 protein. The sample shows about 560,000 distinct CDR3 sequences, roughly 18% of them seen only once. The sequencing input was PBMCs or a T cell subset sorted from them (not recorded which). The receptors were gathered from an adult woman who had mild COVID-19 (a few samples of this study predate the infection). Cell type and time point are not known.

The chain carries TRBV7-2 and TRBJ1-2; 7 bases align to TRBD1. V lost 5 bases, J lost 4 bases, and 7 bases stayed unmatched. CDR3 length: 14 amino acids. Germline-derived CDR1 and CDR2 are SGHTA and FQGNSA. DNA of the CDR3: TGTGCCAGCAGCCCCCGACAGGGCCTCTATGGCTACACCTTC. Translation gives CASSPRQGLYGYTF.

As concerns this clonotype: With a much larger clone just one base away, this may be a read error. The chain uses TRBV7-3 and TRBJ2-1, with D perhaps matching TRBD2 (6 bases). This CDR3 spans 13 amino acids. The germline V gene has CDR1 SGHTA and CDR2 FQGTGA. V was clipped by 6 bases and J by 7 bases, with 13 bases between them. CDR3 protein: CASSTIGRNEQFF. The CDR3 coding sequence is TGTGCCAGCAGTACGATTGGGAGGAATGAGCAGTTCTTC.

The genes are TRBV7-3 and TRBJ2-3; D remains unclear. V lost 2 bases and J lost 1, with 13 bases in between. The CDR3 covers 16 residues. CDR1 is SGHTA, CDR2 FQGTGA, per germline. The CDR3 sequence is CASSLGLPSGTDTQYF. CDR3 bases: TGTGCCAGCAGCTTAGGCCTACCGAGCGGCACAGATACGCAGTATTTT.

The sample holds a few counts of this clonotype. The genes are TRBV9 and TRBJ1-1, with TRBD1 as a possible D gene (5 bases). V was clipped by 4 bases and J by 1 base, with 17 bases between them. The germline CDR1 and CDR2 sequences are SGDLS and YYNGEE. The CDR3 runs 16 residues. The CDR3 sequence is CASSHSPGRPNTEAFF. DNA of the CDR3: TGTGCCAGCAGCCATAGTCCGGGACGGCCGAACACTGAAGCTTTCTTT.

The V call is TRBV29-1, the J call TRBJ2-7; D unclear. From germline, CDR1 is SQVTM and CDR2 ANQGSEA. V was pared by 1 base and J by 2 bases, with 21 bases between. The CDR3 loop spans 17 amino acids. The CDR3: CSVEGLVPGSRTYEQYF. The CDR3 nucleotides are TGCAGCGTTGAAGGCCTAGTCCCAGGCAGTCGAACCTACGAGCAGTACTTC.

This clonotype was counted only a few times. This chain links TRBV3-1 with TRBJ1-1, with TRBD1 as a possible D gene (5 bases). In germline, CDR1 is LGHDT, CDR2 YNNKEL (reference sequence). V lost 6 bases, J lost 10 bases, and 21 bases lay in between. This CDR3 contains 14 residues. The CDR3 region has the DNA TGTGCCAGCAGGGATGAACACTCCCTGGGGGGAGCTTTCTTT. Amino acid sequence: CASRDEHSLGGAFF.

This clonotype was picked up many times. This rearrangement joins TRBV11-2 to TRBJ2-1; D unclear. Germline lookup yields CDR1 SGHAT and CDR2 FQNNGV. The CDR3 totals 15 residues. V shed 3 bases and J shed 1 base, with 10 bases lying between them. The CDR3 sequence: CASSFGPGSYNEQFF. The CDR3 DNA sequence: TGTGCCAGCAGCTTTGGACCTGGATCCTACAATGAGCAGTTCTTC.

The V call is TRBV11-3, the J call TRBJ2-5; 9 bases are a match to TRBD1. Germline V lookup: CDR1 SGHNT, CDR2 YENEEA. The CDR3 is 15 amino acids. V dropped 5 bases and J dropped 3; count of bases not matched to a gene: 7. The CDR3 protein is CASSQAGTGKETQYF. CDR3 nucleotide sequence: TGTGCCAGCAGCCAAGCCGGGACAGGGAAAGAGACCCAGTACTTC.

This chain connects TRBV20-1 to TRBJ2-7, with 7 positions matching TRBD1. Trimming at V came to 5 bases and at J to 5 bases, leaving 9 bases not matched to a gene. Per germline, CDR1 DFQATT and CDR2 SNEGSKA (reference sequence). CDR3 size: 13 residues. The CDR3 sequence is CSAWDRIGHEQYF. DNA for the CDR3: TGCAGTGCTTGGGACAGAATTGGCCACGAGCAGTACTTC.

V gene TRBV25-1 combines with J gene TRBJ2-5; D is possibly TRBD2 (7 bases). This CDR3 is 15 amino acids long. With 1 base removed from V and 5 bases from J, the gap between germline ends came to 14 bases. CDR1 is MGHDK and CDR2 is SYGVNS in the germline V gene. The DNA of the CDR3 is TGTGCCAGCAGTGAATGGGGGGGGCCTGGGGAGACCCAGTACTTC. Its protein is CASSEWGGPGETQYF.